What follows are 30 T cell receptor beta chains derived from one specimen sequenced in a study of blood T cell repertoires in COVID-19. The data were produced by immunoSEQ multiplex PCR, yet TCRdb's version contains in-frame clones alone and is incomplete. This table has some 250,000 clones, around 88% appearing once. Source material: peripheral blood. The receptors were sampled from a man older than 75 with acute or convalescent COVID-19.

V gene TRBV5-4 combines with J gene TRBJ2-7; 14 bases line up with TRBD2. Germline V gene lookup returns CDR1 SGHNT and CDR2 YYREEE (reference sequence). With 4 bases clipped from V and 7 bases from J, the junction kept 10 bases outside the gene matches. There are 16 residues in the CDR3. CDR3 nucleotides: TGTGCCAGCAGCCAGGGACTAGCGGGAGTCCGAGGGGAGCAGTACTTC. Translated, it gives CASSQGLAGVRGEQYF.

The CDR3 spells CASSPRLAGGNEQFF. The CDR3 DNA is TGTGCCAGCAGCCCGCGACTAGCGGGAGGGAATGAGCAGTTCTTC. This rearrangement joins TRBV3-1 (or the pseudogene TRBV3-2) to TRBJ2-1, with 14 positions matching TRBD2. The trim removed 4 bases at V and 7 bases at J, leaving 3 bases unmatched. The CDR3 runs 15 residues. The germline V gene has CDR1 LGHDT and CDR2 YNNKEL (reference sequence).

The chain couples TRBV27 to TRBJ2-7; D may be TRBD2 (5 bases). This CDR3 contains 16 residues. The germline gives CDR1 MNHEY, CDR2 SMNVEV (reference sequence). V dropped 7 bases and J dropped 3 bases, with 22 bases sitting between them. The DNA for the CDR3 is TGTGCCAGCAATAAACGCTTCGGCGGGCTGTACTACGAGCAGTACTTC. Translating gives CASNKRFGGLYYEQYF.

The genes are TRBV10-3 and TRBJ2-1; D remains unclear. Per the germline V gene, CDR1 is ENHRY and CDR2 is SYGVKD. Trimming removed 6 bases at V and 0 bases at J, with 9 bases between. This CDR3 is 14 amino acids long. CDR3 nucleotide sequence: TGTGCCATCAGCGCGACACGCTCCTACAATGAGCAGTTCTTC. The encoded protein is CAISATRSYNEQFF.

The J gene is TRBJ1-2, the V gene TRBV18; D is perhaps TRBD1 (6 bases). V was cut by 2 bases and J by 8 bases, with 12 bases left in between. Per the germline V gene, CDR1 is KGHSH and CDR2 is LQKENI. There are 13 residues in the CDR3. In DNA form, the CDR3 reads TGTGCCAGCTCACCAATGACAGGTCAAGGCTACACCTTC. It specifies CASSPMTGQGYTF.

This chain connects TRBV27 to TRBJ2-2; the match to TRBD2 covers 7 bases. The germline CDR1 and CDR2 sequences are MNHEY and SMNVEV (reference sequence). The CDR3 extends over 16 amino acids. V trimming: 6 bases; J trimming: 3 bases; junction bases outside the gene matches: 10. CDR3 DNA: TGTGCCAGCAGATCCCTCCAGCGGGGCGACACCGGGGAGCTGTTTTTT. This translates into CASRSLQRGDTGELFF.

V and J are TRBV7-2 and TRBJ1-6; 8 bases are shared with TRBD1. The length of the CDR3 is 14 residues. Germline V gene lookup returns CDR1 SGHTA and CDR2 FQGNSA. The V and J ends lost 6 bases and 9 bases, in that order; junction bases with no gene match: 7. CDR3 amino acids: CASRAGQGFSPLHF. The DNA of the CDR3 is TGTGCCAGCAGAGCTGGACAGGGCTTTTCACCCCTCCACTTT.

The chain recombines TRBV2 with TRBJ2-3; perhaps TRBD1 as D (5 bases). Germline CDR1 and CDR2: SNHLY and FYNNEI. This CDR3 is built from 12 residues. V gave up 6 bases and J gave up 2 bases, with 6 bases separating them. The CDR3 DNA is TGTGCCAGCAGGACAGACACAGATACGCAGTATTTT. Amino acids: CASRTDTDTQYF.

The V call is TRBV13, the J call TRBJ2-2, with D possibly TRBD1 on 6 matching bases. CDR3 length equals 12 residues. The germline V gene encodes CDR1 PRHDT and CDR2 FYEKMQ (reference sequence). Between the trimmed V and J ends, which lost 6 bases and 6 bases, there was a span of 8 bases. The DNA for the CDR3 is TGTGCCAGCAGGAACAGGGCCGGGGAGCTGTTTTTT. This encodes CASRNRAGELFF.

The V and J genes are TRBV2 and TRBJ2-2; D perhaps matches TRBD1 (5 bases). The CDR3 loop spans 14 amino acids. V gave up 2 bases and J gave up 5 bases, with 9 bases separating them. The germline CDR1 and CDR2 sequences are SNHLY and FYNNEI. The CDR3 coding sequence is TGTGCCAGCAGTGAAACGACAGTTACCGGGGAGCTGTTTTTT. Its translation: CASSETTVTGELFF. Full variable domain (outside the CDR3, taken from reference TRBV2 and TRBJ2-2): EPEVTQTPSHQVTQMGQEVILRCVPISNHLYFYWYRQILGQKVEFLVSFYNNEISEKSEIFDDQFSVERPDGSNFTLKIRSTKLEDSAMYFCASSETTVTGELFFGEGSRLTVL.

The V gene is TRBV24-1, the J gene TRBJ2-1; 7 nucleotides line up with TRBD2. Germline V gives CDR1 KGHDR, CDR2 SFDVKD. The V gene end was trimmed by 4 bases and the J gene end by 0 bases; junction bases not matched to a gene: 5. The CDR3 extends over 16 amino acids. CDR3 sequence reads: CATSEASGDSYNEQFF. CDR3 sequence (DNA): TGTGCCACCAGTGAGGCCAGCGGGGACTCCTACAATGAGCAGTTCTTC.

The chain combines TRBV28 with TRBJ1-1; D remains ambiguous. V lost 2 bases, J lost 0 bases, and 7 bases lay in between. Germline V lookup: CDR1 MDHEN, CDR2 SYDVKM. The length of the CDR3 is 14 residues. In DNA, the CDR3 is TGTGCCAGCAGTTTAAAATACATGAACACTGAAGCTTTCTTT. Translating it yields CASSLKYMNTEAFF.

This clone was observed many times. The chain links TRBV7-3 to TRBJ1-1; possible D gene TRBD1, 6 bases. The V gene lost 5 bases and the J gene lost 4 bases, with 20 bases spanning the gap. The CDR3 sequence is 16 residues long. From germline, CDR1 is SGHTA and CDR2 FQGTGA. The CDR3 spells CASSLLGGEGITEAFF. The CDR3 DNA sequence: TGTGCCAGCAGCCTTCTAGGGGGGGAAGGGATCACTGAAGCTTTCTTT.

Written as DNA, the CDR3 is TGTGCCAGCAGCTCCAGGTTTTGGGAGACCCAGTACTTC. It codes for CASSSRFWETQYF. This chain uses TRBV3-1 (or the pseudogene TRBV3-2) with TRBJ2-5; D remains unclear. CDR3 size: 13 residues. CDR1 is LGHDT and CDR2 is YNNKEL in the germline V gene (reference sequence). Trimming stripped 5 bases from V and 5 bases from J, with 12 bases between.

Points on this clone: One end of the junction does not line up with germline, which may come from a read error. The V call is TRBV6-1, the J call TRBJ2-5; TRBD1 matches 8 bases. CDR3 length: 16 amino acids. CDR1 is MNHNS and CDR2 is SASEGT in the germline V gene. The CDR3 DNA follows: TGTGCCAGCAGGGAAGCAGGGGGCGTAGGACAAGAGACCCAGTACTTC. It is translated as CASREAGGVGQETQYF.

The chain has TRBV2 and TRBJ2-7; 8 bases fit TRBD1. CDR3 size: 12 residues. Germline lookup yields CDR1 SNHLY and CDR2 FYNNEI. Trimming at V came to 9 bases and at J to 6 bases, leaving 7 bases not matched to a gene. In DNA form, the CDR3 reads TGTGCCAGAAGAGCCACAGGGGGCGAGCAGTACTTC. It encodes CARRATGGEQYF.

The chain links TRBV30 to TRBJ2-7, with D tentatively TRBD2 (5 bases). Trimming removed 3 bases at V and 7 bases at J, with 10 bases between. The CDR3 is 11 amino acids. CDR1 and CDR2 from the germline V gene are GTSNPN and SVGIG (reference sequence). CDR3 residues: CAWSITGEQYF. In nucleotides, the CDR3 is TGTGCCTGGAGCATCACGGGGGAGCAGTACTTC.

The V call is TRBV2, the J call TRBJ2-7; TRBD1 matches 7 bases. This CDR3 contains 12 residues. CDR1 is SNHLY and CDR2 is FYNNEI in the germline V gene. The V gene end was trimmed by 4 bases and the J gene end by 4 bases; junction bases not matched to a gene: 1. The CDR3 nucleotides are TGTGCCAGCAGTGGACAGGGATACGAGCAGTACTTC. Amino acids: CASSGQGYEQYF.

This rearrangement joins TRBV5-1 to TRBJ2-7; 7 nucleotides align to TRBD2. The V segment lost 5 bases and the J segment 0 bases; nucleotides outside the gene matches: 5. The CDR3 totals 14 residues. The germline V gene has CDR1 SGHRS and CDR2 YFSETQ. CDR3 DNA: TGCGCCAGCAGATACAGCGGGGACTCCTACGAGCAGTACTTC. Amino acids: CASRYSGDSYEQYF.

The V gene is TRBV4-1, the J gene TRBJ2-1, with D possibly TRBD1 on 5 matching bases. This CDR3 spans 14 amino acids. Germline loops: CDR1 MGHRA, CDR2 YSYEKL. Trimming left V 4 bases short and J 5 bases short, with 12 bases between. Here the CDR3 DNA reads TGCGCCAGCAGCCCGCAAGACAGAAACAATGAGCAGTTCTTC. Protein sequence: CASSPQDRNNEQFF.

The chain is built from TRBV10-3 and TRBJ1-2; D unclear. CDR1 is ENHRY and CDR2 is SYGVKD in the germline V gene. This CDR3 has 13 residues. V shed 8 bases and J shed 0 bases, with 10 bases lying between them. The CDR3 loop reads CAISREPNYGYTF. As DNA, the CDR3 is TGTGCCATCTCGAGAGAACCTAACTATGGCTACACCTTC.

The sample holds many counts of this clone. The J gene is TRBJ2-5, the V gene TRBV11-3; tentatively, D is TRBD1 (5 bases). The germline V and J ends were trimmed by 5 bases and 3 bases, with 10 bases remaining between them. The CDR3 covers 13 residues. Germline V lookup: CDR1 SGHNT, CDR2 YENEEA. CDR3 coding DNA: TGTGCCAGCAGCCCGACAGAAGAAGAGACCCAGTACTTC. This translates into CASSPTEEETQYF. Variable domain in full (rest from reference TRBV11-3 and TRBJ2-5): EAGVVQSPRYKIIEKKQPVAFWCNPISGHNTLYWYLQNLGQGPELLIRYENEEAVDDSQLPKDRFSAERLKGVDSTLKIQPAELGDSAVYLCASSPTEEETQYFGPGTRLLVL.

CDR3 bases: TGTGCCAGCAGCTTACCCCTAGGCGGTGTCCAATCCTACGAGCAGTACTTC. Translating gives CASSLPLGGVQSYEQYF. The chain links TRBV7-2 to TRBJ2-7, with D uncertain. V lost 2 bases to trimming and J lost 1 base, with 18 bases between them. CDR1 and CDR2 (germline): SGHTA, FQGNSA. The CDR3 consists of 17 residues.

This chain joins TRBV7-3 and TRBJ2-3; D might be TRBD2 (5 bases). The germline CDR1 and CDR2 sequences are SGHTA and FQGTGA. The CDR3 covers 14 residues. V was shortened by 6 bases and J by 2 bases, with 12 bases between the two germline ends. CDR3 sequence: CASSDGLHTDTQYF. The CDR3 DNA is TGTGCCAGCAGTGATGGACTTCACACAGATACGCAGTATTTT. Complete variable domain (other parts from reference TRBV7-3 and TRBJ2-3): GAGVSQTPSNKVTEKGKYVELRCDPISGHTALYWYRQSLGQGPEFLIYFQGTGAADDSGLPNDRFFAVRPEGSVSTLKIQRTERGDSAVYLCASSDGLHTDTQYFGPGTRLTVL.

This clone has a handful of counts. The chain is built from TRBV10-1 and TRBJ1-6, with D uncertain. This CDR3 comprises 13 residues. Per the germline V gene, CDR1 is WNHNN and CDR2 is SYGVQD (reference sequence). V was pared by 8 bases and J by 3 bases, with 8 bases between. The CDR3 coding sequence is TGCGCCAGCTCGGCGGACTATAATTCACCCCTCCACTTT. Its translation: CASSADYNSPLHF.

The chain combines TRBV10-3 with TRBJ2-2, with 7 bases that match TRBD1. This CDR3 region has 14 residues. V was pared by 6 bases and J by 1 base, with 2 bases of the junction left unmatched. The germline V gene encodes CDR1 ENHRY and CDR2 SYGVKD. CDR3 loop: CAIRTGENTGELFF. The DNA for the CDR3 is TGTGCCATCAGAACAGGGGAGAACACCGGGGAGCTGTTTTTT.

The chain recombines TRBV28 with TRBJ1-1; D might be TRBD1 (6 bases). Germline V lookup: CDR1 MDHEN, CDR2 SYDVKM. CDR3 length: 14 residues. V was clipped by 3 bases and J by 10 bases, with 18 bases between them. The CDR3 loop is CASSFRMRGSRAFF. The CDR3 DNA is TGTGCCAGCAGTTTTAGGATGAGGGGGTCCAGAGCTTTCTTT.

The genes are TRBV2 and TRBJ1-1; 8 bases align to TRBD1. Losses at the gene ends were 6 bases for V and 1 base for J; bases not matched to a gene: 7. CDR3 size: 15 residues. Germline V gives CDR1 SNHLY, CDR2 FYNNEI. For the CDR3, the DNA is TGTGCCAGCAGCTTACGACAGGGGACGAACACTGAAGCTTTCTTT. This encodes CASSLRQGTNTEAFF.

In the case of this clone: Other DNA sequences in the sample encode the same CDR3. The gene calls are TRBV5-1 and TRBJ2-5, with TRBD1 identical over 8 bases. V lost 3 bases and J lost 5; bases outside the gene matches: 6. Germline assignment: CDR1 SGHRS and CDR2 YFSETQ. The length of the CDR3 is 14 residues. CDR3 sequence: CASSSTGGGETQYF. The CDR3 bases are TGCGCCAGCAGCTCCACAGGGGGTGGGGAGACCCAGTACTTC.

V gene TRBV12-3 or TRBV12-4 combines with J gene TRBJ1-5; D gene uncertain. The CDR3 length is 13 residues. V lost 6 bases and J 11 bases, leaving 17 bases between the germline ends. In DNA form, the CDR3 reads TGTGCCAGCAGCCTCGGACTGGGCTTTGCCCAGCATTTT. It yields the protein CASSLGLGFAQHF.